The 5 T cell receptor beta chains given below trace back to one sample, sequenced in a study of T cells in Graves' hyperthyroidism and ophthalmopathy. Amplification targeted TCR beta CDR3 regions from RNA transcripts. Primed by the HTBI set, a first-round RT-PCR was run on the TCR CDR3. TCRdb recomputed calls from the multiplex PCR reads with MiXCR, one row per CDR3 protein. The sample includes 300,000 to 450,000 distinct CDR3 sequences, roughly 25% of them seen just once. What was sequenced was blood. The receptors stem from a man aged 50-59 years with Graves' hyperthyroidism.

This clonotype was seen ten or more times. The chain combines TRBV12-3 or TRBV12-4 with TRBJ2-1; either TRBD1 or TRBD2 may supply D (5 bases each). This CDR3 is 16 amino acids long. Trimming took off 6 bases at V and 9 bases at J, with 24 bases between the two ends. In nucleotides, the CDR3 is TGTGCCAGCAGCCGAGCGACGGGGCCTATTCCAAGTGAGCAGTTCTTC. Translated, it gives CASSRATGPIPSEQFF.

This clonotype was observed a few times. V usage is TRBV5-1 and J usage is TRBJ2-1; TRBD2 aligns across 15 bases. After removal of 4 bases from V and 3 bases from J, the junction contained 11 bases not matched to a gene. CDR1 is SGHRS and CDR2 is YFSETQ in the germline V gene. The CDR3 is made up of 19 amino acids. This chain's CDR3 is CASSAGLAGGGIRYNEQFF. The CDR3 DNA follows: TGCGCCAGCAGCGCGGGACTAGCGGGGGGAGGGATACGCTACAATGAGCAGTTCTTC.

This chain connects TRBV20-1 to TRBJ2-4; D is ambiguous. Trimming removed 6 bases from V and 9 bases from J, with 15 bases in between. The CDR3 has 12 amino acids. In germline, CDR1 is DFQATT, CDR2 SNEGSKA (reference sequence). CDR3 nucleotide sequence: TGCAGTGCCGGATCCCCGGCTTTCATTCAGTACTTC. Amino acid sequence: CSAGSPAFIQYF.

The V and J genes are TRBV5-1 and TRBJ2-1; 7 nucleotides align to TRBD2. Germline assignment: CDR1 SGHRS and CDR2 YFSETQ. Trimming cost V 2 bases and J 9 bases; bases outside gene matches: 14. This CDR3 region has 16 residues. DNA of the CDR3: TGCGCCAGCAGCTTAACCGGGACTAAGGTTTACGGTGAGCAGTTCTTC. The encoded protein is CASSLTGTKVYGEQFF.

This clonotype was counted between two and nine times. As DNA, the CDR3 is TGTGCCAGCAGCTTGACGGTTTTGTTCGAGCAGTACTTC. Translated, it gives CASSLTVLFEQYF. The V and J genes are TRBV7-2 and TRBJ2-7; D gene ambiguous. V was shortened by 3 bases and J by 6 bases, with 12 bases between the two germline ends. Germline CDR1 SGHTA, CDR2 FQGNSA. The CDR3 runs 13 residues.